A selection of T cell receptor beta chains follows, all from one sample in a study of tumor-infiltrating lymphocytes in primary liver carcinoma. MiXCR, run by TCRdb on the multiplex PCR reads, gives a single entry per CDR3 protein. The sample includes fewer than 150,000 distinct CDR3 sequences, less than 80% of them seen just once. Input material: liver tumor tissue from sampling region 1. Every receptor here comes from a woman in her sixties or seventies with primary liver carcinoma and hepatitis B virus infection. Each CDR3 is given with its conserved first and last residue. Each record gives: J gene, D gene, clone size, V gene, CDR3 protein, CDR3 DNA. The D gene is left open where the match is weak. Where a row states a size, it is once, few, many or the class of an expanded clone; other rows omit it.

J gene: TRBJ2-2
D gene: TRBD2
clone size: NA
V gene: TRBV28
CDR3 protein: CASNFLSGNTRELFF
CDR3 DNA: TGTGCCAGCAATTTTCTGAGCGGGAACACCCGGGAGCTGTTTTTT

J gene: TRBJ2-1
D gene: NA
clone size: few
V gene: TRBV28
CDR3 protein: CASSSLGMAYSYNEQFF
CDR3 DNA: TGTGCCAGCAGTTCACTTGGCATGGCCTACTCCTACAATGAGCAGTTCTTC

J gene: TRBJ2-2
D gene: TRBD2
clone size: few
V gene: TRBV7-9
CDR3 protein: CASSFSGGPTGELFF
CDR3 DNA: TGTGCCAGCAGCTTTTCGGGAGGGCCGACCGGGGAGCTGTTTTTT

J gene: TRBJ2-5
D gene: NA
clone size: NA
V gene: TRBV11-2
CDR3 protein: CDSTSIAETQYF
CDR3 DNA: TGTGACAGCACTTCAATCGCGGAGACCCAATACTTC

J gene: TRBJ1-1
D gene: NA
clone size: NA
V gene: TRBV28
CDR3 protein: CASSSPGGNAEAFF
CDR3 DNA: TGTGCCAGCAGTTCCCCCGGGGGGAACGCTGAAGCTTTCTTT

J gene: TRBJ2-1
D gene: NA
clone size: NA
V gene: TRBV5-1
CDR3 protein: CAISIAGGKDNEQFF
CDR3 DNA: TGCGCCATCAGCATCGCTGGGGGCAAGGACAATGAGCAGTTCTTC

J gene: TRBJ1-2
D gene: NA
clone size: few
V gene: TRBV28
CDR3 protein: CASSLEVSGRKNGYTF
CDR3 DNA: TGTGCCAGCAGCCTAGAAGTATCGGGACGGAAAAATGGCTACACCTTC

J gene: TRBJ1-1
D gene: TRBD1
clone size: NA
V gene: TRBV11-2
CDR3 protein: CASSLSLTGEPEVFF
CDR3 DNA: TGTGCCAGCAGCTTATCCCTAACAGGGGAGCCTGAAGTTTTCTTT

J gene: TRBJ1-1
D gene: NA
clone size: NA
V gene: TRBV29-1
CDR3 protein: CTSYYSGMMNTEAFF
CDR3 DNA: TGCACCTCCTATTACTCCGGGATGATGAACACTGAAGCTTTCTTT

J gene: TRBJ2-3
D gene: NA
clone size: many
V gene: TRBV6-6
CDR3 protein: CASVQGSTDTQYF
CDR3 DNA: TGTGCCAGCGTTCAGGGGAGCACAGATACGCAGTATTTT

J gene: TRBJ1-4
D gene: NA
clone size: NA
V gene: TRBV6-6
CDR3 protein: CASSYGGYTNEKLFF
CDR3 DNA: TGTGCCAGCAGTTACGGGGGGTATACTAATGAAAAACTGTTTTTT

J gene: TRBJ2-4
D gene: TRBD1
clone size: NA
V gene: TRBV28
CDR3 protein: CASRPGGAGNIQYF
CDR3 DNA: TGTGCCAGCAGACCAGGGGGAGCCGGAAACATTCAGTACTTC

J gene: TRBJ2-5
D gene: TRBD1
clone size: NA
V gene: TRBV11-3
CDR3 protein: CVSSQDRGRETQYF
CDR3 DNA: TGTGTCAGCAGCCAAGACAGGGGGCGAGAGACCCAGTACTTC

J gene: TRBJ2-2
D gene: TRBD2
clone size: NA
V gene: TRBV29-1
CDR3 protein: CSAWGGRNAGEQFF
CDR3 DNA: TGCAGCGCCTGGGGCGGGAGAAACGCCGGGGAGCAGTTTTTT

J gene: TRBJ2-1
D gene: TRBD2
clone size: NA
V gene: TRBV11-3
CDR3 protein: CARSAGQGGLAGGSNEQFF
CDR3 DNA: TGTGCCAGGAGCGCCGGACAGGGGGGACTAGCGGGAGGATCCAATGAGCAATTCTTC

J gene: TRBJ2-7
D gene: TRBD2
clone size: NA
V gene: TRBV28
CDR3 protein: CASSLLGLVYEQYF
CDR3 DNA: TGTGCCAGCAGTTTATTGGGACTAGTCTACGAGCAGTACTTC

J gene: TRBJ1-3
D gene: NA
clone size: few
V gene: TRBV7-9
CDR3 protein: CASSFYGRGSGNTIYF
CDR3 DNA: TGTGCCAGCAGCTTTTACGGGAGAGGCTCTGGAAACACCATATATTTT

J gene: TRBJ2-7
D gene: TRBD1
clone size: NA
V gene: TRBV28
CDR3 protein: CASRSGQGKDEQYF
CDR3 DNA: TGTGCCAGCAGGTCGGGACAGGGAAAGGATGAGCAGTACTTC

J gene: TRBJ1-1
D gene: NA
clone size: once
V gene: TRBV28
CDR3 protein: CATSFGRRNTEAFF
CDR3 DNA: TGTGCCACCAGTTTCGGGCGGAGGAACACTGAAGCTTTCTTT

J gene: TRBJ1-3
D gene: NA
clone size: NA
V gene: TRBV13
CDR3 protein: CTSSPGGRFGNTIYF
CDR3 DNA: TGTACCAGCAGCCCGGGGGGCAGGTTTGGAAACACCATATATTTT

J gene: TRBJ2-3
D gene: NA
clone size: NA
V gene: TRBV28
CDR3 protein: CASSPTSTDTQYF
CDR3 DNA: TGTGCCAGCAGCCCGACTAGCACAGATACGCAGTATTTT

J gene: TRBJ2-1
D gene: NA
clone size: NA
V gene: TRBV11-2
CDR3 protein: CASCRGSRYREQFF
CDR3 DNA: TGTGCCAGCTGTCGGGGCTCGAGGTATAGGGAGCAGTTCTTC

J gene: TRBJ2-7
D gene: TRBD1
clone size: many
V gene: TRBV7-8
CDR3 protein: CASSNRGRDGEQYF
CDR3 DNA: TGTGCCAGCAGCAACAGGGGGCGCGATGGAGAGCAGTACTTC

J gene: TRBJ1-5
D gene: NA
clone size: NA
V gene: TRBV5-1
CDR3 protein: CASSLGLGVGQPQHF
CDR3 DNA: TGCGCCAGCAGCTTGGGTTTGGGGGTTGGACAGCCCCAGCATTTT

J gene: TRBJ1-1
D gene: NA
clone size: once
V gene: TRBV29-1
CDR3 protein: CSLVPGEGGTFF
CDR3 DNA: TGCAGCCTTGTGCCTGGGGAAGGGGGAACTTTCTTT

J gene: TRBJ2-3
D gene: NA
clone size: NA
V gene: TRBV11-2
CDR3 protein: CASSLDGARVTDTQYF
CDR3 DNA: TGTGCTAGCAGCCTAGATGGGGCGAGAGTCACAGATACGCAGTATTTT

J gene: TRBJ1-1
D gene: NA
clone size: NA
V gene: TRBV7-8
CDR3 protein: CASSLGVVVGNTEAFF
CDR3 DNA: TGTGCCAGCAGCTTAGGAGTCGTTGTGGGGAACACTGAAGCTTTCTTT

J gene: TRBJ2-7
D gene: TRBD2
clone size: few
V gene: TRBV11-2
CDR3 protein: CDSSFQPGGEQYF
CDR3 DNA: TGTGACAGCAGCTTTCAGCCCGGGGGGGAGCAATACTTC

J gene: TRBJ2-2
D gene: TRBD2
clone size: NA
V gene: TRBV7-9
CDR3 protein: CASRRLAGGTGELFF
CDR3 DNA: TGTGCCAGCAGAAGGCTAGCGGGAGGGACCGGGGAGCTGTTTTTT

J gene: TRBJ1-1
D gene: NA
clone size: NA
V gene: TRBV11-1
CDR3 protein: CVSSLIWGTEAFF
CDR3 DNA: TGTGTCAGTAGCTTAATATGGGGGACTGAAGCTTTCTTT

J gene: TRBJ1-4
D gene: NA
clone size: medium-sized
V gene: TRBV5-1
CDR3 protein: CASSLEGNEKLFF
CDR3 DNA: TGCGCCAGCAGCTTGGAGGGGAATGAAAAACTGTTTTTT

J gene: TRBJ2-7
D gene: NA
clone size: many
V gene: TRBV12-3/TRBV12-4
CDR3 protein: CASSRGYEQYF
CDR3 DNA: TGTGCCAGTTCTAGGGGCTACGAGCAGTACTTC

J gene: TRBJ2-5
D gene: TRBD2
clone size: many
V gene: TRBV7-8
CDR3 protein: CASSLGSSGQETQYF
CDR3 DNA: TGTGCCAGCAGCTTAGGGTCTAGCGGCCAAGAGACCCAGTACTTC

J gene: TRBJ1-1
D gene: TRBD1
clone size: NA
V gene: TRBV20-1
CDR3 protein: CSAREGTGTPEAFF
CDR3 DNA: TGCAGTGCTAGAGAAGGGACAGGCACCCCTGAAGCTTTCTTT

J gene: TRBJ1-1
D gene: NA
clone size: many
V gene: TRBV29-1
CDR3 protein: CSACTNTEAFF
CDR3 DNA: TGCAGCGCTTGTACGAACACTGAAGCTTTCTTT

J gene: TRBJ2-1
D gene: TRBD2
clone size: NA
V gene: TRBV11-3
CDR3 protein: CVSSVGTSGKLEQFF
CDR3 DNA: TGTGTCAGCAGCGTAGGAACTAGCGGAAAGCTTGAGCAGTTCTTC

J gene: TRBJ2-7
D gene: TRBD1
clone size: NA
V gene: TRBV2
CDR3 protein: CASSQGAERYF
CDR3 DNA: TGTGCCAGCAGCCAGGGGGCCGAGCGGTACTTC

J gene: TRBJ1-1
D gene: NA
clone size: many
V gene: TRBV5-1
CDR3 protein: CASSLRGQITFF
CDR3 DNA: TGCGCCAGCAGCTTGCGCGGGCAGATAACTTTCTTT

J gene: TRBJ2-3
D gene: TRBD2
clone size: few
V gene: TRBV30
CDR3 protein: CAWRDLAGGNTDTQYF
CDR3 DNA: TGTGCCTGGAGAGATCTAGCGGGAGGGAACACAGATACGCAGTATTTT

J gene: TRBJ2-1
D gene: TRBD2
clone size: many
V gene: TRBV6-1
CDR3 protein: CASSVSGPYNEQFF
CDR3 DNA: TGTGCCAGCAGTGTTAGCGGGCCTTACAATGAGCAGTTCTTC